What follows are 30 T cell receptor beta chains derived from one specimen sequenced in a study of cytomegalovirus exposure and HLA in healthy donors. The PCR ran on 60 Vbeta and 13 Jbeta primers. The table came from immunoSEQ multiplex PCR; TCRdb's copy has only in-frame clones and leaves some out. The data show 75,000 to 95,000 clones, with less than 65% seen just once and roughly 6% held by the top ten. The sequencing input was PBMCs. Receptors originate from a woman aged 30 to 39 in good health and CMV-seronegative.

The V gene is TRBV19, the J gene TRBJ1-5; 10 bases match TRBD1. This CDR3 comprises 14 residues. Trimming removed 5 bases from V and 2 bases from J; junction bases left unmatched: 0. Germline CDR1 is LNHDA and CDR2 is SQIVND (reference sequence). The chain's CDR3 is CASSGTGGNQPQHF. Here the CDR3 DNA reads TGTGCCAGTAGTGGGACAGGGGGCAATCAGCCCCAGCATTTT.

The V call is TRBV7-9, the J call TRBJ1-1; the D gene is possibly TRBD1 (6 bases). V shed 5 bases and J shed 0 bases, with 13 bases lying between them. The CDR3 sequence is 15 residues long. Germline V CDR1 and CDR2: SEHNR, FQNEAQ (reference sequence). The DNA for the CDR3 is TGTGCCAGCAGCGAGTCCAGGGGTATGAACACTGAAGCTTTCTTT. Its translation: CASSESRGMNTEAFF.

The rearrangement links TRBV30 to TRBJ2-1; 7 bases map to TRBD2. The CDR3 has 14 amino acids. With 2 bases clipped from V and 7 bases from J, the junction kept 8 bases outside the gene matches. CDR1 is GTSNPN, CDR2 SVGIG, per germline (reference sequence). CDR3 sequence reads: CAWSLGGSGNEQFF. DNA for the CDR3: TGTGCCTGGAGTCTGGGCGGGAGTGGGAATGAGCAGTTCTTC. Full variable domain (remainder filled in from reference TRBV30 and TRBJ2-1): SQTIHQWPATLVQPVGSPLSLECTVEGTSNPNLYWYRQAAGRGLQLLFYSVGIGQISSEVPQNLSASRPQDRQFILSSKKLLLSDSGFYLCAWSLGGSGNEQFFGPGTRLTVL.

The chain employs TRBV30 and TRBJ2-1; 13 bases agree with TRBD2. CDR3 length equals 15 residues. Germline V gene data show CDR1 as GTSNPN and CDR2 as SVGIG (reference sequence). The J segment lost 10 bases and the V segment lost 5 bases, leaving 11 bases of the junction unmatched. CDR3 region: CAWGPGLAGLQEQFF. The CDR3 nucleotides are TGTGCCTGGGGGCCGGGACTAGCGGGGCTGCAAGAGCAGTTCTTC.

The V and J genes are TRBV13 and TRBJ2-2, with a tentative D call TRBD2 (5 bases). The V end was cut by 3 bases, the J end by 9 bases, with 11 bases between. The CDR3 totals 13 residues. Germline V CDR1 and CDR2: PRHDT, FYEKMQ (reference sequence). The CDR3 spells CASSFPTSRELFF. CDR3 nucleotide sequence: TGTGCCAGCAGCTTCCCAACTAGTAGGGAGCTGTTTTTT.

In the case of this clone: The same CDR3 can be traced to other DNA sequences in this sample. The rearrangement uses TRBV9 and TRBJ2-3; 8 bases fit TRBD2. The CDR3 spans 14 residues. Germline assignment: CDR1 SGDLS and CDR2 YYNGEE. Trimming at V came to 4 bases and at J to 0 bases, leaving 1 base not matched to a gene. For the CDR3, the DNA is TGTGCCAGCAGCTCTAGCGGGAGCACAGATACGCAGTATTTT. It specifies CASSSSGSTDTQYF.

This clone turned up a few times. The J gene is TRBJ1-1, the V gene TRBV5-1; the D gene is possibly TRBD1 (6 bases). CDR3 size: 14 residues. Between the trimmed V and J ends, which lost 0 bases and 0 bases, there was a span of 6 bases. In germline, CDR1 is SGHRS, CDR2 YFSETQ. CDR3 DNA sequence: TGCGCCAGCAGCTTGGGGACAGTGAACACTGAAGCTTTCTTT. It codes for CASSLGTVNTEAFF. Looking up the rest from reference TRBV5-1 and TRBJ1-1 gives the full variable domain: KAGVTQTPRYLIKTRGQQVTLSCSPISGHRSVSWYQQTPGQGLQFLFEYFSETQRNKGNFPGRFSGRQFSNSRSEMNVSTLELGDSALYLCASSLGTVNTEAFFGQGTRLTVV.

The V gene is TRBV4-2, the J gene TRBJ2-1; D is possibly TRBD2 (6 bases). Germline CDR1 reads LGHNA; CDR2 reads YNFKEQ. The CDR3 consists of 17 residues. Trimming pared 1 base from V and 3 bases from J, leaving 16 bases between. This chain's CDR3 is CASSQVASSAVYNEQFF. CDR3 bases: TGTGCCAGCAGCCAAGTGGCGTCTAGCGCGGTCTACAATGAGCAGTTCTTC.

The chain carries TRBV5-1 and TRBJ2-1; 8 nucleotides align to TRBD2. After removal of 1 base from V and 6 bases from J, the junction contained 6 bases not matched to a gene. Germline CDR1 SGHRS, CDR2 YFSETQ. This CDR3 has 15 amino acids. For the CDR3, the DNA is TGCGCCAGCAGCTTGATTGAGCGGGAGCGCAATGAGCAGTTCTTC. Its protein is CASSLIERERNEQFF.

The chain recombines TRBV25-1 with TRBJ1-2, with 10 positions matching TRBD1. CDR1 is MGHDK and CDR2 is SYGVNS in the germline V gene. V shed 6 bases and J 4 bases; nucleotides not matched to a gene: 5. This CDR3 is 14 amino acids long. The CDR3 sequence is CASRDRGNAYGYTF. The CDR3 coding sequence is TGTGCCAGCAGGGACAGGGGGAATGCCTATGGCTACACCTTC.

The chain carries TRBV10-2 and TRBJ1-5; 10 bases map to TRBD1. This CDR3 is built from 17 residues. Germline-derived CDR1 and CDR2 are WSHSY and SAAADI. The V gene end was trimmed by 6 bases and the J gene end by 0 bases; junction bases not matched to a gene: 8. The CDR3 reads CASSPDRGPYSNQPQHF. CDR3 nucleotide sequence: TGCGCCAGCAGCCCAGACAGGGGGCCGTATAGCAATCAGCCCCAGCATTTT.

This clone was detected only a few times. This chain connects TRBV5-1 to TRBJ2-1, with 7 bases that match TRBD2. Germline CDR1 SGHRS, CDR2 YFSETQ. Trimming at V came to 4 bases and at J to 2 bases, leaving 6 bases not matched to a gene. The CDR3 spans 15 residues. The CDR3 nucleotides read TGCGCCAGCAGCCCCGCTAGCGGTACCTACAATGAGCAGTTCTTC. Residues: CASSPASGTYNEQFF.

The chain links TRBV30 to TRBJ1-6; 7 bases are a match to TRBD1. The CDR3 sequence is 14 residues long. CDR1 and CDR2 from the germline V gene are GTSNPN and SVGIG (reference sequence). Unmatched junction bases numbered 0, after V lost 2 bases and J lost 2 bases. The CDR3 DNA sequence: TGTGCCTGGAGTCAGGGGGCCTATAATTCACCCCTCCACTTT. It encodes CAWSQGAYNSPLHF.

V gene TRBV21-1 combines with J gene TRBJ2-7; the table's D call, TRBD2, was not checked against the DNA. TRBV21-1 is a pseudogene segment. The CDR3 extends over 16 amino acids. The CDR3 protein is CASSPKKGDGCDEQYF. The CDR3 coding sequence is TGTGCCAGCAGCCCTAAAAAAGGAGACGGGTGCGACGAGCAGTACTTC.

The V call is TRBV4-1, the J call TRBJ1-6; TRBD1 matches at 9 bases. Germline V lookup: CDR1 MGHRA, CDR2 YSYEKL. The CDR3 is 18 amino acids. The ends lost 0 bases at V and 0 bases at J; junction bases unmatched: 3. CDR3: CASSQDGTGSSYNSPLHF. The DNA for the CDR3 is TGCGCCAGCAGCCAAGATGGGACAGGGAGCTCCTATAATTCACCCCTCCACTTT.

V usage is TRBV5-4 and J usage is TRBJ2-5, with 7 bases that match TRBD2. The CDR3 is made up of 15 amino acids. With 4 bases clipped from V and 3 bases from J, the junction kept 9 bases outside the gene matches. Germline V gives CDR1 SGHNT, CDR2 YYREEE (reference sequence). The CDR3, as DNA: TGTGCCAGCAGCGCACCAGGGAGGGGTGAAGAGACCCAGTACTTC. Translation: CASSAPGRGEETQYF. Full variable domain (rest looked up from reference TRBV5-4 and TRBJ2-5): ETGVTQSPTHLIKTRGQQVTLRCSSQSGHNTVSWYQQALGQGPQFIFQYYREEENGRGNFPPRFSGLQFPNYSSELNVNALELDDSALYLCASSAPGRGEETQYFGPGTRLLVL.

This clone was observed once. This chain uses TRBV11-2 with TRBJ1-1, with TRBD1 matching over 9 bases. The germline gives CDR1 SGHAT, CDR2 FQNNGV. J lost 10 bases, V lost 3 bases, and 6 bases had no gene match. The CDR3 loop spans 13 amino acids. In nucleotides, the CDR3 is TGTGCCAGCAGCTTTACACAGGGGGCCGGAGCTTTCTTT. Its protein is CASSFTQGAGAFF.

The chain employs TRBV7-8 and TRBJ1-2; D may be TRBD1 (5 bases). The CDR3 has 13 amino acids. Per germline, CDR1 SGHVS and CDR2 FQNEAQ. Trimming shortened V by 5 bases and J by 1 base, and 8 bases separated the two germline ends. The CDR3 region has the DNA TGTGCCAGCAGCAAACAGGTTAACTATGGCTACACCTTC. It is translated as CASSKQVNYGYTF.

The CDR3 region has the DNA TGTGCCAGCAGACGACAGGTTCTCTCTGGAAACACCATATATTTT. This translates into CASRRQVLSGNTIYF. The chain has TRBV6-6 and TRBJ1-3, with a weak D call TRBD1 (6 bases). Germline lookup yields CDR1 MNHNY and CDR2 SVGAGI (reference sequence). CDR3 size: 15 residues. The V and J ends lost 6 bases and 0 bases respectively, with 12 bases between them.

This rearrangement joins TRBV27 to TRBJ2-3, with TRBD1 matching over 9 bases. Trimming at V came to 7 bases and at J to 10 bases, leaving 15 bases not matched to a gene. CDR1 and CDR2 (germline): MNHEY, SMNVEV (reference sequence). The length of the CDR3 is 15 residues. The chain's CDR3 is CASTMRDRVGGPQYF. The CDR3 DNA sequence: TGTGCCAGCACTATGAGGGACAGGGTTGGCGGGCCGCAGTATTTT.

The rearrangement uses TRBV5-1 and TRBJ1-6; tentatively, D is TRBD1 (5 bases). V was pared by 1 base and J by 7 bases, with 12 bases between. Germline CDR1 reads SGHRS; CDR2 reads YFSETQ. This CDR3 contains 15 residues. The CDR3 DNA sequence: TGCGCCAGCAGCTTGCCCGAGGGGAGGAATTCACCCCTCCACTTT. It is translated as CASSLPEGRNSPLHF.

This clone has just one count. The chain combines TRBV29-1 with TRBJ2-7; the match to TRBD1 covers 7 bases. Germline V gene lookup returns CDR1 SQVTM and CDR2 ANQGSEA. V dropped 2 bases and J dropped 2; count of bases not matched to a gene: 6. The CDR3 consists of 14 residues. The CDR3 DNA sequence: TGCAGCGTTGAAAGTGCGACAGGGCCCTACGAGCAGTACTTC. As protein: CSVESATGPYEQYF.

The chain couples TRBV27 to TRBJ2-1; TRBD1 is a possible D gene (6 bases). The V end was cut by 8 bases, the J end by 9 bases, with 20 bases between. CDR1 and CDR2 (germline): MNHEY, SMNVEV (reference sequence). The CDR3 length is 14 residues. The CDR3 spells CASAPYRDRGEQFF. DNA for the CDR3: TGTGCCAGCGCTCCCTACAGGGATAGGGGTGAGCAGTTCTTC.

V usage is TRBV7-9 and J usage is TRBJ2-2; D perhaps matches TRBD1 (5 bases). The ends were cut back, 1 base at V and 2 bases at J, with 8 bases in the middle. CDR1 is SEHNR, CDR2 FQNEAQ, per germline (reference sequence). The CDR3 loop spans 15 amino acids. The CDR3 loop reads CASSLGRTNTGELFF. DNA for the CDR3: TGTGCCAGCAGCTTAGGTCGGACAAACACCGGGGAGCTGTTTTTT. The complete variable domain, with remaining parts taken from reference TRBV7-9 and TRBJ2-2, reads DTGVSQNPRHKITKRGQNVTFRCDPISEHNRLYWYRQTLGQGPEFLTYFQNEAQLEKSRLLSDRFSAERPKGSFSTLEIQRTEQGDSAMYLCASSLGRTNTGELFFGEGSRLTVL.

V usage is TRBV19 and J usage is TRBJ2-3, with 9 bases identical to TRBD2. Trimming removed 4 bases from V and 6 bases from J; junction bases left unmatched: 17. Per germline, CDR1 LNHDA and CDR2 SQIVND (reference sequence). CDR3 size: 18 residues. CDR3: CASSTYNRLAVPQDTQYF. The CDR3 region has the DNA TGTGCCAGTAGTACCTATAACCGACTAGCGGTTCCCCAGGATACGCAGTATTTT.

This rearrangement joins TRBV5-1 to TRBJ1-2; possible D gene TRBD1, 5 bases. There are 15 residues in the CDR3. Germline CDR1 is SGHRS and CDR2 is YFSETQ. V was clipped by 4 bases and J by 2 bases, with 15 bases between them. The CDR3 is CASSAGLGLNYGYTF. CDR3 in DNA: TGCGCCAGCAGCGCCGGTTTGGGGCTGAACTATGGCTACACCTTC.

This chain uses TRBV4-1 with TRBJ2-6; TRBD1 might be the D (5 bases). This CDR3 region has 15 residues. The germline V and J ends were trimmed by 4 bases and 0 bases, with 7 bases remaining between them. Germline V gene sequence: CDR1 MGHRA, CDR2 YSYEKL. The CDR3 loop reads CASSLDNSGANVLTF. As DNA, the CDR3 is TGCGCCAGCAGCCTGGACAACTCTGGGGCCAACGTCCTGACTTTC.

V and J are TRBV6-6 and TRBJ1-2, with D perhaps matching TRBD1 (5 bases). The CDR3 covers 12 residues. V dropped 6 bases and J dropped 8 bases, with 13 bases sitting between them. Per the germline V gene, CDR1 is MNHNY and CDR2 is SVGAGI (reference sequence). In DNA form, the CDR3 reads TGTGCCAGCAGATTAGGGGATGGAGGCTACACCTTC. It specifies CASRLGDGGYTF.

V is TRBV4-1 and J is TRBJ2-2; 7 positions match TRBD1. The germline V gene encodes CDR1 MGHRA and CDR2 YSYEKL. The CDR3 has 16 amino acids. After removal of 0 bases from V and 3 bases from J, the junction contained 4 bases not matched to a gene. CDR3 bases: TGCGCCAGCAGCCAAGAAGGGCAGGGGGACACCGGGGAGCTGTTTTTT. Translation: CASSQEGQGDTGELFF.

CDR3 in amino acids: CASSLGGLSEAFF. CDR3 DNA sequence: TGTGCCAGCAGTTTAGGAGGCCTTTCTGAAGCTTTCTTT. V gene TRBV28 combines with J gene TRBJ1-1; D gene unclear. V was shortened by 2 bases and J by 6 bases, with 10 bases between the two germline ends. Germline V gene lookup returns CDR1 MDHEN and CDR2 SYDVKM. The CDR3 runs 13 residues.